This is a list of T cell receptor beta chains from one sample in a study of spatial heterogeneity in lung cancer. In TCRdb, the 5' RACE reads were re-called with MiXCR into one record per CDR3 protein. The sample includes more than 80,000 distinct CDR3 sequences, over 9.5% of them seen just once. The source was PBMCs, collected at surgery. The origin of the receptors is a male donor with early-stage non-small cell lung cancer. Both conserved end residues are part of each CDR3. The order of the fields is clone size, D gene, J gene, V gene, CDR3 DNA, CDR3 protein. D genes are given only for firm matches. The listing skips clone size in some rows; elsewhere it reads once, few, many or a size class.

size: NA
D: TRBD1
J: TRBJ2-5
V: TRBV15
DNA: TGTGCCACCAGCAGTGGACAGGGGGGCCAAGAGACCCAGTACTTC
CDR3: CATSSGQGGQETQYF

size: NA
D: NA
J: TRBJ2-2
V: TRBV7-8
DNA: TGTGCCAGCAGCTTAACTAGCCATGACGCCGGGGAGCTGTTTTTT
CDR3: CASSLTSHDAGELFF

size: few
D: NA
J: TRBJ2-5
V: TRBV7-2
DNA: TGTGCCAGCAGCTCCCGGGCGGGGGAGACCCAGTACTTC
CDR3: CASSSRAGETQYF

size: NA
D: TRBD2
J: TRBJ2-3
V: TRBV23-1
DNA: TGCGCCAGCAGTCAACCGAATGGGACTAGCGGACGCACAGATACGCAGTATTTT
CDR3: CASSQPNGTSGRTDTQYF

size: NA
D: NA
J: TRBJ2-2
V: TRBV18
DNA: TGTGCCAGCTCACCACCATACTCTCCGGGCACCGGGGAGCTGTTTTTT
CDR3: CASSPPYSPGTGELFF

size: few
D: NA
J: TRBJ2-3
V: TRBV15
DNA: TGTGCCACCAGCAGCATCGGCAGGGGGGACACAGATACGCAGTATTTT
CDR3: CATSSIGRGDTDTQYF

size: NA
D: TRBD2
J: TRBJ2-7
V: TRBV14
DNA: TGTGCCAGCAGCCAAGATCGGAGCGGGAGGCGGCAGTACTTC
CDR3: CASSQDRSGRRQYF

size: many
D: TRBD1
J: TRBJ1-5
V: TRBV6-2/TRBV6-3
DNA: TGTGCCAGCAGCCAGACAGGGGCTAGGCAGCCCCAGCATTTT
CDR3: CASSQTGARQPQHF

size: many
D: TRBD1
J: TRBJ2-3
V: TRBV27
DNA: TGTGCCAGCAGTTTAGGGACAGTCCGCACAGATACGCAGTATTTT
CDR3: CASSLGTVRTDTQYF

size: many
D: NA
J: TRBJ2-1
V: TRBV3-1
DNA: TGTGCCAGCAGCCAAGAGGGAGCCTACAATGAGCAGTTCTTC
CDR3: CASSQEGAYNEQFF

size: many
D: TRBD2
J: TRBJ2-7
V: TRBV6-6
DNA: TGTGCCAGCAGTTCCGAGACTTTCCGGGGGGACGAGCAGTACTTC
CDR3: CASSSETFRGDEQYF

size: few
D: NA
J: TRBJ2-7
V: TRBV30
DNA: TGTGCCTGGAGTGTTTCCGGTGCTGGGCAGTACTTC
CDR3: CAWSVSGAGQYF

size: few
D: NA
J: TRBJ2-2
V: TRBV20-1
DNA: TGCAGTGCCCCGAAGGTGCGAGACACCGGGGAGCTGTTTTTT
CDR3: CSAPKVRDTGELFF

size: NA
D: NA
J: TRBJ1-2
V: TRBV7-8
DNA: TGTGCCAGCAGCTTAGAACAGAGAAGTGGCTACACCTTC
CDR3: CASSLEQRSGYTF

size: NA
D: TRBD2
J: TRBJ2-3
V: TRBV4-2
DNA: TGTGCCAGCAGCCAAGTTACCCTAGCGGGAAGTCTCTCAGATACGCAGTATTTT
CDR3: CASSQVTLAGSLSDTQYF

size: NA
D: NA
J: TRBJ1-5
V: TRBV4-3
DNA: TGCGCCAGCAGCCAAGATCGACAGCTGGGGCCCCAGCATTTT
CDR3: CASSQDRQLGPQHF

size: many
D: TRBD1
J: TRBJ1-2
V: TRBV4-1
DNA: TGCGCCAGCAGCCCAGAGGGGGCGATTAACTATGGCTACACCTTC
CDR3: CASSPEGAINYGYTF

size: NA
D: NA
J: TRBJ1-4
V: TRBV7-2
DNA: TGTGCCAGCAGCTTAGGGGGCCTCGGCGAAAAACTGTTTTTT
CDR3: CASSLGGLGEKLFF

size: few
D: NA
J: TRBJ1-1
V: TRBV20-1
DNA: TGCAGTGCTAGGGGTGCAGGGAGTTTGGGCACTGAAGCTTTCTTT
CDR3: CSARGAGSLGTEAFF

size: NA
D: TRBD1
J: TRBJ1-6
V: TRBV6-6
DNA: TGTGCCAGCAGCGACCCTGGACAGGGAGGTTCACCCCTCCACTTT
CDR3: CASSDPGQGGSPLHF

size: NA
D: NA
J: TRBJ2-7
V: TRBV11-2
DNA: TGTGCCAGCAGCTTAGATTCCGGGGCGGCCTACGAGCAGTACTTC
CDR3: CASSLDSGAAYEQYF

size: few
D: NA
J: TRBJ2-6
V: TRBV7-2
DNA: TGTGCCAGCAGCTCTTTCTCTGGGGCCAACGTCCTGACTTTC
CDR3: CASSSFSGANVLTF

size: few
D: NA
J: TRBJ2-7
V: TRBV29-1
DNA: TGCAGCGTTGAAATGGGCGGCAGGTTGAACGAGCAGTACTTC
CDR3: CSVEMGGRLNEQYF

size: few
D: NA
J: TRBJ2-1
V: TRBV20-1
DNA: TGCAGTGCTAGAGATAGTCCGAAGACGATCGACAATGAGCAGTTCTTC
CDR3: CSARDSPKTIDNEQFF

size: NA
D: TRBD1
J: TRBJ1-5
V: TRBV28
DNA: TGTGCCAGCAGTGGACAGGCCGCCGGTCAGCCCCAGCATTTT
CDR3: CASSGQAAGQPQHF

size: NA
D: TRBD1
J: TRBJ2-7
V: TRBV6-5
DNA: TGTGCCAGCAGCACCGGGACAGGATTCTACGAGCAGTACTTC
CDR3: CASSTGTGFYEQYF

size: few
D: TRBD2
J: TRBJ2-7
V: TRBV6-2/TRBV6-3
DNA: TGTGCCAGCCAGACTAGCTACCACGAGCAGTACTTC
CDR3: CASQTSYHEQYF

size: NA
D: NA
J: TRBJ2-7
V: TRBV9
DNA: TGTGCCAGCAGCCACACCTCAGGGACCTACGAGCAGTACTTC
CDR3: CASSHTSGTYEQYF

size: few
D: NA
J: TRBJ2-7
V: TRBV6-2/TRBV6-3
DNA: TGTGCCAGCAGTCACGTAGGGGAGCAGTACTTC
CDR3: CASSHVGEQYF

size: many
D: NA
J: TRBJ1-5
V: TRBV27
DNA: TGTGCCAGCGGGAGGGGGGGCAATCAGCCCCAGCATTTT
CDR3: CASGRGGNQPQHF

size: few
D: NA
J: TRBJ2-5
V: TRBV28
DNA: TGTGCCAGCAGTCCCTCATTTGGCAGCTCGGGGACCCAGTACTTC
CDR3: CASSPSFGSSGTQYF

size: few
D: NA
J: TRBJ2-7
V: TRBV30
DNA: TGTGCCTGGAGTGAGAGGTCCTACGAGCAGTACTTC
CDR3: CAWSERSYEQYF